The next 27 T cell receptor beta chains were all read from a single sample in a study of blood T cell repertoires in COVID-19. Profiled with immunoSEQ multiplex PCR; TCRdb holds only in-frame clones, not every one. The repertoire holds some 150,000 clones, with about 87% as singletons. Sequencing was done on a sample of peripheral blood. Receptors were obtained from a woman between 45 and 65 years old with acute or convalescent COVID-19.

The chain employs TRBV6-5 and TRBJ1-2; 7 nucleotides line up with TRBD1. The V gene's germline CDR1 is MNHEY and CDR2 SVGAGI. V gave up 6 bases and J gave up 4 bases; unmatched junction bases: 8. The CDR3 loop spans 14 amino acids. In DNA form, the CDR3 reads TGTGCCAGCAGACCATGGGACAGCTTCTATGGCTACACCTTC. Amino acid sequence: CASRPWDSFYGYTF.

The chain links TRBV7-8 to TRBJ2-1, with 11 bases lining up with TRBD2. Germline V gives CDR1 SGHVS, CDR2 FQNEAQ. This CDR3 contains 16 residues. The trim removed 3 bases at V and 6 bases at J, leaving 7 bases unmatched. CDR3 residues: CASSFFTSGGGNEQFF. In DNA, the CDR3 is TGTGCCAGCAGCTTCTTCACTAGCGGGGGTGGCAATGAGCAGTTCTTC.

This chain links TRBV7-9 with TRBJ2-3; TRBD2 agrees at 8 bases. Germline V gene data show CDR1 as SEHNR and CDR2 as FQNEAQ (reference sequence). V was clipped by 3 bases and J by 3 bases; unmatched bases: 8. The CDR3 covers 16 residues. The CDR3 DNA follows: TGTGCCAGCAGCTTCTCCCCGGGAGGGCCTACAGATACGCAGTATTTT. It translates to CASSFSPGGPTDTQYF.

V and J are TRBV29-1 and TRBJ1-2; the D gene is possibly TRBD1 (5 bases). CDR1 SQVTM and CDR2 ANQGSEA come from the germline V gene. V lost 7 bases to trimming and J lost 4 bases, with 7 bases between them. This CDR3 has 10 residues. CDR3 amino acids: CSADSYGYTF. The CDR3 bases are TGCAGCGCAGACAGCTATGGCTACACCTTC.

V gene TRBV3-1 (or the pseudogene TRBV3-2) combines with J gene TRBJ2-3, with 8 bases matching TRBD2. Germline CDR1 and CDR2: LGHDT and YNNKEL (reference sequence). The junction had 7 bases not matched to a gene; V was cut back by 0 bases and J by 5 bases. The CDR3 consists of 16 residues. CDR3 region: CASSQEFGGGQDTQYF. The CDR3 DNA is TGTGCCAGCAGCCAAGAATTCGGGGGGGGCCAAGATACGCAGTATTTT.

The chain recombines TRBV12-2 with TRBJ2-4; the table's D call, TRBD1, was not checked against the DNA. TRBV12-2 is a documented pseudogene. The CDR3 runs 20 residues. This CDR3 is CASRLVSSSCRHLAKNIQYF. The CDR3 region has the DNA TGTGCAAGTCGCTTAGTATCAAGTTCTTGCAGGCATTTAGCCAAAAACATTCAGTACTTC.

The chain employs TRBV6-6 and TRBJ1-5, with 7 bases identical to TRBD1. CDR3 length equals 16 residues. Germline CDR1 MNHNY, CDR2 SVGAGI (reference sequence). J was trimmed by 0 bases and V by 7 bases; bases with no gene match: 9. CDR3 residues: CASTGTERYSNQPQHF. The CDR3 DNA is TGTGCCAGCACCGGGACAGAGCGTTATAGCAATCAGCCCCAGCATTTT.

The rearrangement uses TRBV2 and TRBJ2-2; 9 bases map to TRBD2. Germline V gene data show CDR1 as SNHLY and CDR2 as FYNNEI. This CDR3 has 14 amino acids. CDR3 DNA sequence: TGTGCAATAGTGGCGGGGGGGCGTCCCGGGGAGCTGTTTTTT. Protein: CAIVAGGRPGELFF.

This clone has only one observation. The rearrangement uses TRBV11-2 and TRBJ2-1; D is possibly TRBD2 (6 bases). Germline V gives CDR1 SGHAT, CDR2 FQNNGV. Trimming removed 1 base from V and 8 bases from J, with 9 bases in between. This CDR3 spans 13 amino acids. The DNA for the CDR3 is TGTGCCAGCAGCTTAGTCGGGAGCTATGAGCAGTTCTTC. This sequence encodes CASSLVGSYEQFF.

The V call is TRBV30, the J call TRBJ1-1; D might be TRBD1 (6 bases). Trimming removed 2 bases at V and 1 base at J, with 14 bases between. The germline V gene has CDR1 GTSNPN and CDR2 SVGIG (reference sequence). The CDR3 is made up of 15 amino acids. In nucleotides, the CDR3 is TGTGCCTGGAGTTTTTTCGGACAGTCGAACACTGAAGCTTTCTTT. Protein product: CAWSFFGQSNTEAFF.

CDR3 coding DNA: TGTGCCAGCATAACAGGGGACTATGGCTACACCTTC. Translated: CASITGDYGYTF. The rearrangement joins TRBV28 to TRBJ1-2; 7 nucleotides agree with TRBD1. With V trimmed by 7 bases and J by 3 bases, 2 bases remained unmatched. The CDR3 sequence is 12 residues long. The V gene's germline CDR1 is MDHEN and CDR2 SYDVKM.

This rearrangement joins TRBV4-1 to TRBJ1-1, with 11 bases that match TRBD1. The CDR3 is 16 residues long. The junction had 11 bases not matched to a gene; V was cut back by 6 bases and J by 5 bases. The germline V gene has CDR1 MGHRA and CDR2 YSYEKL. CDR3 in amino acids: CASSRLHGQGATEAFF. CDR3 DNA: TGCGCCAGCAGTCGCCTTCATGGACAGGGGGCAACTGAAGCTTTCTTT.

This clone appeared a single time. The chain has TRBV6-5 and TRBJ1-1; tentatively, D is TRBD1 (5 bases). Germline V gene sequence: CDR1 MNHEY, CDR2 SVGAGI. Trimming shortened V by 4 bases and J by 1 base, and 10 bases separated the two germline ends. CDR3 size: 14 residues. CDR3 sequence: CASSLTDSNTEAFF. In DNA, the CDR3 is TGTGCCAGCAGTTTGACAGACTCGAACACTGAAGCTTTCTTT.

This clone was detected only a few times. The CDR3 loop reads CSVVGQGGYEQYF. The CDR3 DNA reads as TGCAGCGTGGTCGGACAGGGTGGGTACGAGCAGTACTTC. This rearrangement joins TRBV29-1 to TRBJ2-7; 8 nucleotides match TRBD1. The CDR3 length is 13 residues. The germline V gene has CDR1 SQVTM and CDR2 ANQGSEA. The J segment lost 4 bases and the V segment lost 6 bases, leaving 8 bases of the junction unmatched.

The V call is TRBV3-1 (or the pseudogene TRBV3-2), the J call TRBJ1-1, with D unclear. The CDR3 is 16 amino acids. Trimming removed 0 bases from V and 2 bases from J, with 13 bases in between. The V gene's germline CDR1 is LGHDT and CDR2 YNNKEL (reference sequence). The CDR3 sequence is CASSQEGGSFNTEAFF. For the CDR3, the DNA is TGTGCCAGCAGCCAAGAAGGAGGCAGTTTTAACACTGAAGCTTTCTTT.

The V and J genes are TRBV20-1 and TRBJ2-3; TRBD2 aligns across 10 bases. Trimming took 3 bases from V and 0 from J; bases not matched to a gene: 9. Per germline, CDR1 DFQATT and CDR2 SNEGSKA (reference sequence). CDR3 length: 17 amino acids. The CDR3 sequence: CSASGLAGVRSTDTQYF. The CDR3 DNA reads as TGCAGTGCTAGTGGGCTAGCGGGGGTTCGCAGCACAGATACGCAGTATTTT.

The CDR3 here is CATGTDSYEQYF. The DNA for the CDR3 is TGTGCAACCGGGACTGACTCCTACGAGCAGTACTTC. The chain carries TRBV12-3 or TRBV12-4 and TRBJ2-7, with D perhaps matching TRBD2 (6 bases). This CDR3 is built from 12 residues.

V gene TRBV2 combines with J gene TRBJ2-7; D may be TRBD1 (6 bases). The germline V gene encodes CDR1 SNHLY and CDR2 FYNNEI. This CDR3 is 16 amino acids long. V gave up 3 bases and J gave up 3 bases, with 18 bases separating them. The CDR3 coding sequence is TGTGCCAGCAGTGACCTCTTTCCGGACAGAAACTACGAGCAGTACTTC. This codes for CASSDLFPDRNYEQYF.

As for this clone: An end of the junction does not agree with germline; a read error may underlie this. The chain combines TRBV19 with TRBJ2-7, with D tentatively TRBD2 (6 bases). Germline CDR1 and CDR2: LNHDA and SQIVND (reference sequence). This CDR3 has 13 amino acids. The CDR3 region is CASSTTTPSEQHF. CDR3 nucleotides: TGTGCCAGTAGCACTACCACCCCTAGCGAGCAGCACTTC.

The chain has TRBV12-3 or TRBV12-4 and TRBJ1-4; 8 bases fit TRBD1. The CDR3 contains 13 residues. With 3 bases clipped from V and 10 bases from J, the junction kept 4 bases outside the gene matches. CDR3 coding DNA: TGTGCCAGCAGTTTCGACAGGGGTGGAAAACTGTTTTTT. Amino acids: CASSFDRGGKLFF.

V and J are TRBV19 and TRBJ1-6; D remains ambiguous. CDR1 is LNHDA and CDR2 is SQIVND in the germline V gene (reference sequence). V was trimmed by 2 bases and J by 5 bases, leaving 7 bases between them. This CDR3 comprises 14 residues. CDR3 DNA sequence: TGTGCCAGTAGTATAAGGGAGAATAATTCACCCCTCCACTTT. It encodes CASSIRENNSPLHF.

The CDR3 here is CASSRWTGPYGYTF. The DNA for the CDR3 is TGTGCCAGCAGCAGATGGACAGGCCCTTATGGCTACACCTTC. The chain recombines TRBV7-9 with TRBJ1-2; 7 bases are shared with TRBD1. CDR1 SEHNR and CDR2 FQNEAQ come from the germline V gene (reference sequence). V was pared by 5 bases and J by 5 bases, with 8 bases of the junction left unmatched. The CDR3 spans 14 residues.

This clone appeared a few times. The gene calls are TRBV2 and TRBJ1-1; D not resolved. Germline assignment: CDR1 SNHLY and CDR2 FYNNEI. CDR3 length: 12 amino acids. V dropped 8 bases and J dropped 0 bases, with 7 bases sitting between them. The CDR3 reads CASDLMNTEAFF. Written as DNA, the CDR3 is TGTGCCAGCGACTTAATGAACACTGAAGCTTTCTTT.

The J gene is TRBJ2-7, the V gene TRBV5-6; 7 nucleotides align to TRBD1. Germline V gene sequence: CDR1 SGHDT, CDR2 YYEEEE. With 5 bases clipped from V and 7 bases from J, the junction kept 6 bases outside the gene matches. This CDR3 has 12 residues. Here the CDR3 DNA reads TGTGCCAGCAGGATACAGGGGTGGGAGCAGTACTTC. Translating it yields CASRIQGWEQYF.

The gene calls are TRBV3-1 (or the pseudogene TRBV3-2) and TRBJ2-7; TRBD1 matches 7 bases. Germline values: CDR1 LGHDT, CDR2 YNNKEL (reference sequence). The CDR3 totals 15 residues. Germline trimming cut 1 base from V and 7 bases from J; bases unmatched to any gene: 10. DNA of the CDR3: TGTGCCAGCAGCCAAGTCGAGGGGGCGGTGAGTGAGCAGTACTTC. This codes for CASSQVEGAVSEQYF.

The DNA for the CDR3 is TGTGCCAGCAGTGAATGGGCCGCGGGGGGGTCCAGTGAGCAGTTCTTC. Its protein product is CASSEWAAGGSSEQFF. The V call is TRBV25-1, the J call TRBJ2-1, with 9 bases fitting TRBD2. Looked up from germline, CDR1 is MGHDK and CDR2 is SYGVNS. The length of the CDR3 is 16 residues. The junction had 10 bases not matched to a gene; V was cut back by 1 base and J by 9 bases.

This sequence joins TRBV7-9 and TRBJ1-5; weak D call: TRBD1 (5 bases). The CDR3 contains 16 residues. The V and J ends lost 0 bases and 1 base respectively, with 10 bases between them. Germline CDR1 and CDR2: SEHNR and FQNEAQ (reference sequence). CDR3 DNA: TGTGCCAGCAGCTTAGCGGGAACAGGCAGCAATCAGCCCCAGCATTTT. This encodes CASSLAGTGSNQPQHF. Looking up the rest from reference TRBV7-9 and TRBJ1-5 gives the full variable domain: DTGVSQNPRHKITKRGQNVTFRCDPISEHNRLYWYRQTLGQGPEFLTYFQNEAQLEKSRLLSDRFSAERPKGSFSTLEIQRTEQGDSAMYLCASSLAGTGSNQPQHFGDGTRLSIL.